This TCR beta chain originates from a study of T-cell reconstitution after alpha-beta-depleted transplantation in children. Note on this clonotype: As yet, its antigen is unknown.

CDR1 and CDR2 from the germline V gene are LGHNA and YNFKEQ. V lost 4 bases, J lost 1 base, and 3 bases stayed unmatched. CDR3 length equals 14 residues. Points from the study as a whole: Alpha-beta T cells present about two months after transplant were reported to originate from several hundred expanded graft clones.

Researchers prepared the TCRbeta library using unique molecular identifiers, the study reports. TCRdb fed the PCR reads into MiXCR, producing one record per CDR3 protein. The table includes about 200,000 distinct CDR3 sequences, roughly 8.3% detected once. The receptor's source is a male patient aged 2 to 10 who had a stem cell transplant for acute myeloid leukemia, so the T cells may come from the graft donor. The sample here was PBMCs, mostly from graft donor cells, taken 360 days after TCRalphabeta/CD19-depleted stem cell transplant. The chain is built from TRBV4-2 and TRBJ2-5; 7 bases match TRBD2. CDR3 region: CASSRASGQETQYF. The CDR3 region has the DNA TGTGCCAGCAGCCGAGCTAGCGGCCAAGAGACCCAGTACTTC.